This TCR beta chain was sequenced in a study of early T cells in non-severe SARS-CoV-2 infection. The study's findings and limits: Sequences matched to VDJdb favored anti-spike CD8 responses, while private and CD4 specificities were missed.

This CDR3 spans 17 amino acids. Germline-derived CDR1 and CDR2 are SGDLS and YYNGEE. The V segment lost 0 bases and the J segment 2 bases; nucleotides outside the gene matches: 6. Molecules of cDNA were individually given unique molecular identifiers that were attached to them. TCRdb reprocessed the 5' RACE reads via MiXCR and lists one record per CDR3 protein. The sample lists roughly 29,000 distinct CDR3 sequences, roughly 6% seen once, with approximately 23% in the top ten. This clonotype was detected only a few times. Its antigen is as yet unknown. This TCR derives from an adult who was a healthcare worker with PCR-confirmed SARS-CoV-2 infection or an uninfected control (not recorded which). Input material: whole blood. The genes are TRBV9 and TRBJ2-1; the match to TRBD2 covers 9 bases. CDR3 nucleotides: TGTGCCAGCAGCGTAGAGGGGGCGGGAGGGCCCTACAATGAGCAGTTCTTC. Its translation is CASSVEGAGGPYNEQFF.